The 8 T cell receptor beta chains presented below share a single source sample, sequenced in a study of cytomegalovirus exposure and HLA in healthy donors. Produced via immunoSEQ multiplex PCR; TCRdb's table is partial and in-frame only. Among 80,000 to 90,000 clones listed, roughly 97% were seen once. The specimen was PBMCs. The receptors come from a man aged 18 to 35 in good health and CMV-seronegative.

This chain uses TRBV14 with TRBJ2-7; D perhaps matches TRBD2 (7 bases). Germline V gene lookup returns CDR1 SGHDN and CDR2 FVKESK. The CDR3 consists of 14 residues. Deletions cut 11 bases from V and 0 bases from J, with 17 bases between. The CDR3 reads CAGEGGDNSYEQYF. The CDR3 nucleotides are TGTGCCGGAGAAGGGGGGGACAACTCCTACGAGCAGTACTTC.

This rearrangement joins TRBV7-9 to TRBJ1-3; D call uncertain. This CDR3 is 16 amino acids long. Trimming cost V 3 bases and J 2 bases, with 14 bases left between them. CDR1 and CDR2 (germline): SEHNR, FQNEAQ (reference sequence). This chain's CDR3 is CASSFRRVDPGNTIYF. DNA for the CDR3: TGTGCCAGCAGCTTTAGGAGAGTTGACCCTGGAAACACCATATATTTT. The full variable domain, rest sourced from reference TRBV7-9 and TRBJ1-3, is DTGVSQNPRHKITKRGQNVTFRCDPISEHNRLYWYRQTLGQGPEFLTYFQNEAQLEKSRLLSDRFSAERPKGSFSTLEIQRTEQGDSAMYLCASSFRRVDPGNTIYFGEGSWLTVV.

The J gene is TRBJ2-1, the V gene TRBV9, with 9 bases aligning to TRBD2. Per the germline V gene, CDR1 is SGDLS and CDR2 is YYNGEE. V shed 0 bases, J shed 5 bases, and the junction held 3 bases outside the gene matches. CDR3 length: 15 amino acids. The CDR3 here is CASSVEGGRDNEQFF. CDR3 sequence (DNA): TGTGCCAGCAGCGTAGAAGGCGGGAGGGACAATGAGCAGTTCTTC.

The sample holds one count of this clone. The gene calls are TRBV7-2 and TRBJ2-5; 7 positions agree with TRBD1. Trimming at V came to 5 bases and at J to 0 bases, leaving 9 bases not matched to a gene. The CDR3 is made up of 16 amino acids. CDR1 SGHTA and CDR2 FQGNSA come from the germline V gene. The CDR3 loop reads CASSLHRDRYQETQYF. The CDR3, as DNA: TGTGCCAGCAGCCTCCATCGGGACAGATACCAAGAGACCCAGTACTTC.

V gene TRBV5-1 combines with J gene TRBJ1-2, with D tentatively TRBD1 (6 bases). Trimming left V 3 bases short and J 7 bases short, with 19 bases between. This CDR3 region has 15 residues. Germline-derived CDR1 and CDR2 are SGHRS and YFSETQ. CDR3: CASSSGTSGTGGYTF. The CDR3 DNA sequence: TGCGCCAGCAGCTCCGGGACATCAGGAACAGGTGGCTACACCTTC.

The J gene is TRBJ2-7, the V gene TRBV11-2; 11 bases match TRBD2. CDR3 length: 16 residues. Germline loops: CDR1 SGHAT, CDR2 FQNNGV. J lost 3 bases, V lost 6 bases, and 10 bases had no gene match. CDR3 nucleotides: TGTGCCAGCAGTAAAGGGCTAGCGGGAGGAGTCTACGAGCAGTACGTC. Amino acids: CASSKGLAGGVYEQYV.

CDR3: CASSTPGVSGETQYF. In DNA form, the CDR3 reads TGTGCCAGCAGCACGCCGGGGGTTTCGGGAGAGACCCAGTACTTC. V usage is TRBV9 and J usage is TRBJ2-5, with a tentative D call TRBD2 (6 bases). CDR1 SGDLS and CDR2 YYNGEE come from the germline V gene. This CDR3 is built from 15 residues. The V end lost 4 bases, the J end lost 4 bases, and 17 bases lay between the germline ends.

The rearrangement joins TRBV10-2 to TRBJ2-1; 7 nucleotides align to TRBD2. CDR1 WSHSY and CDR2 SAAADI come from the germline V gene. There are 15 residues in the CDR3. J lost 7 bases, V lost 4 bases, and 10 bases had no gene match. The CDR3 bases are TGCGCCAGCAGTGGGGAGGCGGGAGAGCTTAATGAGCAGTTCTTC. Protein: CASSGEAGELNEQFF.